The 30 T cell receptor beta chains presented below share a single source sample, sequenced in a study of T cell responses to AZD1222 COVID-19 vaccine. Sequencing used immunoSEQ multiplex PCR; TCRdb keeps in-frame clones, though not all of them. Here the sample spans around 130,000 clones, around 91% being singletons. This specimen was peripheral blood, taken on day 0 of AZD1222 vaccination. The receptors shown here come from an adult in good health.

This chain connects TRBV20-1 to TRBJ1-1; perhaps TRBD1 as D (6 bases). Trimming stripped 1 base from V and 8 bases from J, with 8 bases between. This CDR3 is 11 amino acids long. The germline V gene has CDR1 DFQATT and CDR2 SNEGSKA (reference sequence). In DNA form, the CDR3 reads TGCAGTGCTAGAGGAGACAGGGAAGCTTTCTTT. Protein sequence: CSARGDREAFF.

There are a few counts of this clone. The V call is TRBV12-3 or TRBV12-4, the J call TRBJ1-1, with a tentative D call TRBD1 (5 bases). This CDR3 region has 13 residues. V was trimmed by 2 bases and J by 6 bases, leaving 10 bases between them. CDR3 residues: CASSLQGLAEAFF. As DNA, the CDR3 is TGTGCCAGCAGTTTACAGGGACTCGCTGAAGCTTTCTTT.

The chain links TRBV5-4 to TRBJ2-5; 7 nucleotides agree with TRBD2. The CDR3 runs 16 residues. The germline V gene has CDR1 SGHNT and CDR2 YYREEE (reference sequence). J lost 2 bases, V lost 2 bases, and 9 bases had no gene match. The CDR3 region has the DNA TGTGCCAGCAGCTTAAGGCGGGAGAGCCGTCAAGAGACCCAGTACTTC. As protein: CASSLRRESRQETQYF.

This CDR3 is CASSIRRGETQYF. The CDR3 nucleotides read TGTGCCAGCAGCATAAGACGGGGAGAGACCCAGTACTTC. This chain joins TRBV13 and TRBJ2-5; weak D call: TRBD2 (5 bases). V was shortened by 5 bases and J by 4 bases, with 11 bases between the two germline ends. The CDR3 runs to 13 residues. The V gene's germline CDR1 is PRHDT and CDR2 FYEKMQ (reference sequence).

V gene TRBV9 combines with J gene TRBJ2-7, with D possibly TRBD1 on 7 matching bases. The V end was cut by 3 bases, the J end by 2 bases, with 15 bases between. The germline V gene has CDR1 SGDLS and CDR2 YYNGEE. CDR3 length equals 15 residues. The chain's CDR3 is CASSGGDSSTYEQYF. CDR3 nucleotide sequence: TGTGCCAGCAGCGGGGGGGACAGCTCTACCTACGAGCAGTACTTC. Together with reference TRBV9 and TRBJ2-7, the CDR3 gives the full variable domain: DSGVTQTPKHLITATGQRVTLRCSPRSGDLSVYWYQQSLDQGLQFLIQYYNGEERAKGNILERFSAQQFPDLHSELNLSSLELGDSALYFCASSGGDSSTYEQYFGPGTRLTVT.

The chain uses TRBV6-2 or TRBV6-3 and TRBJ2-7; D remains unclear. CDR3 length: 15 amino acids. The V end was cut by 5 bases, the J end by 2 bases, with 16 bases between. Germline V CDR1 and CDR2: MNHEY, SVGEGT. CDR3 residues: CASSNPPLLAYEQYF. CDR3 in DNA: TGTGCCAGCAGTAACCCGCCCCTATTGGCCTACGAGCAGTACTTC.

The chain's CDR3 is CATSDPTRYNEQFF. The CDR3 DNA sequence: TGTGCCACCAGTGATCCCACAAGGTACAATGAGCAGTTCTTC. The chain joins TRBV24-1 to TRBJ2-1; D is uncertain. The CDR3 runs 14 residues. The V gene lost 3 bases and the J gene lost 4 bases, with 9 bases spanning the gap. Germline V gene sequence: CDR1 KGHDR, CDR2 SFDVKD.

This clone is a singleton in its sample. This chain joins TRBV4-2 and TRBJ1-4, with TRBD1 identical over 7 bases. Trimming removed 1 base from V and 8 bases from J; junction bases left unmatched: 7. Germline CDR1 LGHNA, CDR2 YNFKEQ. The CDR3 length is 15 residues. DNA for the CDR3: TGTGCCAGCAGCCAAGCGAGACAGGGTCGGGAAAAACTGTTTTTT. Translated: CASSQARQGREKLFF.

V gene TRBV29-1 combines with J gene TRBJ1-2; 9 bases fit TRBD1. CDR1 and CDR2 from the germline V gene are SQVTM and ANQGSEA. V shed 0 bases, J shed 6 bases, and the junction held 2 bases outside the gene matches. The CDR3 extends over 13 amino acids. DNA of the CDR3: TGCAGCGTTGAAGAAGGGACAGGGAATGGCTACACCTTC. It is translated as CSVEEGTGNGYTF.

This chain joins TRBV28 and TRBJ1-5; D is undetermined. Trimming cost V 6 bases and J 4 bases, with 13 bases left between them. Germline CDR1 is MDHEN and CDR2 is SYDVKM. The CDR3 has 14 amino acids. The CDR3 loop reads CASRRWIGNQPQHF. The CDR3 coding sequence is TGTGCCAGCAGGCGATGGATCGGGAATCAGCCCCAGCATTTT.

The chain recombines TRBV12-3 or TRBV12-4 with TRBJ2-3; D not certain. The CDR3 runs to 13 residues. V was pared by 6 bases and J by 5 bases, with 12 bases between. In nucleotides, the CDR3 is TGTGCCAGCAGATCTACGGGTGGAGATACGCAGTATTTT. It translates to CASRSTGGDTQYF.

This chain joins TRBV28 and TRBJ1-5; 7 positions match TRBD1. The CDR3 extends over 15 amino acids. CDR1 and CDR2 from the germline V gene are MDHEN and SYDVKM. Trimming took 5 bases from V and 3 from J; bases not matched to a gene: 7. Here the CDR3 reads CASSLDGQDNQPQHF. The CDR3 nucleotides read TGTGCCAGCAGTCTCGACGGACAGGACAATCAGCCCCAGCATTTT.

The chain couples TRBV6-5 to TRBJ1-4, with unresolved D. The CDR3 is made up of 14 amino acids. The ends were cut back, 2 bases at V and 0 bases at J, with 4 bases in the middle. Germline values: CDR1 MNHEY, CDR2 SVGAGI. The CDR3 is CASSYTATNEKLFF. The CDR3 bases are TGTGCCAGCAGTTACACAGCAACTAATGAAAAACTGTTTTTT.

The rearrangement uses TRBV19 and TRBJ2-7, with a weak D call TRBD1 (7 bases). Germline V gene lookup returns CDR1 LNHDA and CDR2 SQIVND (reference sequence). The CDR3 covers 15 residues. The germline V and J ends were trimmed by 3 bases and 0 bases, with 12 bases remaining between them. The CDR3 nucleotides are TGTGCCAGTAGTATGGGCGGGGACAGCTCCTACGAGCAGTACTTC. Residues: CASSMGGDSSYEQYF.

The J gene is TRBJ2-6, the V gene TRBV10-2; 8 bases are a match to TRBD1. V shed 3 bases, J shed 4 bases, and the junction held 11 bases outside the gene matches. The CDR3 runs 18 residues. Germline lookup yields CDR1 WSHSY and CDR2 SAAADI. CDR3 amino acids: CASSEWQGALPGANVLTF. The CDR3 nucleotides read TGCGCCAGCAGTGAATGGCAGGGGGCGCTTCCCGGGGCCAACGTCCTGACTTTC.

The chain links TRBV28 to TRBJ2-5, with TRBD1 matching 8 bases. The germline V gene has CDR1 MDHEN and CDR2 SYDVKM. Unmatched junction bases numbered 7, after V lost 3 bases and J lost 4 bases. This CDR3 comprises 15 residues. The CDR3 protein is CASSFRTGTGETQYF. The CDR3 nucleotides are TGTGCCAGCAGTTTCCGGACAGGGACGGGAGAGACCCAGTACTTC.

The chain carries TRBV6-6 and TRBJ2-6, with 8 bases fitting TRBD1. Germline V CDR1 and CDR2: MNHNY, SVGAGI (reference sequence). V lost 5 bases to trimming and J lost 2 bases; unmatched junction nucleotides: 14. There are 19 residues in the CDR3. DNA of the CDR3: TGTGCCAGCAGTCCCCTGCCAGGGGGCTTGTCCCCTGGGGCCAACGTCCTGACTTTC. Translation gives CASSPLPGGLSPGANVLTF.

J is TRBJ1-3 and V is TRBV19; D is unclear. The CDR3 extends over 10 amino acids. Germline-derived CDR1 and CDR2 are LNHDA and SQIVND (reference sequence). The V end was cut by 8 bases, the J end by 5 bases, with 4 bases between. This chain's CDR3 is CASERNTIYF. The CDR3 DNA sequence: TGTGCCAGTGAGAGAAACACCATATATTTT.

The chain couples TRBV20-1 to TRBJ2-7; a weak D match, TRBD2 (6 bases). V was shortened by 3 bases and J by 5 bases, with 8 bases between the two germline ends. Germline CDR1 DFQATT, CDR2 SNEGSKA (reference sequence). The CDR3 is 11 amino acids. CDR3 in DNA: TGCAGTGCTAGGCGGGGCCACGAGCAGTACTTC. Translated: CSARRGHEQYF.

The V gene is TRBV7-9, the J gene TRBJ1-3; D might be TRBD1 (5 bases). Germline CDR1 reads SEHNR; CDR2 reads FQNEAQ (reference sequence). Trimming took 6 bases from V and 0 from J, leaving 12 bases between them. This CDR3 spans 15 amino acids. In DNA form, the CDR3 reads TGTGCCAGCAGGGACCCAAGGGGCTCTGGAAACACCATATATTTT. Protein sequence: CASRDPRGSGNTIYF.

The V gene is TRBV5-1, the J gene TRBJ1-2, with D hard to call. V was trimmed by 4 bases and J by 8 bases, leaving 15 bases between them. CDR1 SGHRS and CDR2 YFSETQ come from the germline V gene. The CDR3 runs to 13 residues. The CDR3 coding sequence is TGCGCCAGCAGCCTGGACCCCTTGAGAGGCTACACCTTC. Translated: CASSLDPLRGYTF.

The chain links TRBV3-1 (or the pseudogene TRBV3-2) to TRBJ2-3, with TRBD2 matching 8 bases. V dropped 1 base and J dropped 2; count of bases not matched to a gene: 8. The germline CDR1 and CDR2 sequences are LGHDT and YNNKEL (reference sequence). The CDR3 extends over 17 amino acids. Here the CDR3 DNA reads TGTGCCAGCAGCCAAGTCGTACAAGCGGGGGACACAGATACGCAGTATTTT. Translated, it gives CASSQVVQAGDTDTQYF.

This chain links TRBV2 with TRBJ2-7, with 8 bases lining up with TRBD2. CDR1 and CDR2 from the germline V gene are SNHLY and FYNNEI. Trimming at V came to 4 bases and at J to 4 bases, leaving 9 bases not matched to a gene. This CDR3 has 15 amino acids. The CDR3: CASSGGLAGLYEQYF. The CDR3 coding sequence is TGTGCCAGCAGTGGGGGCCTAGCGGGTCTGTACGAGCAGTACTTC.

The CDR3 DNA sequence: TGCGCCAGCTCCGGGACAGCTGACTATGGCTACACCTTC. Translating it yields CASSGTADYGYTF. The V call is TRBV10-2, the J call TRBJ1-2, with 7 bases that match TRBD1. Germline V lookup: CDR1 WSHSY, CDR2 SAAADI. The J segment lost 3 bases and the V segment lost 8 bases, leaving 6 bases of the junction unmatched. The length of the CDR3 is 13 residues.

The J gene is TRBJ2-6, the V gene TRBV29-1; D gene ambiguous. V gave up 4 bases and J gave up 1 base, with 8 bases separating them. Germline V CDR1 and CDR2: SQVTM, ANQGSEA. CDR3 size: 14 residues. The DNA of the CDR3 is TGCAGCGTTGTAGTTGCATCTGGGGCCAACGTCCTGACTTTC. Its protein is CSVVVASGANVLTF.

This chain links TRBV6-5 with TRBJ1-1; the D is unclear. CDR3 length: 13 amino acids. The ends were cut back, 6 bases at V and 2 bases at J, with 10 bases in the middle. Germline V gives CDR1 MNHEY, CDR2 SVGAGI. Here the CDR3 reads CASRTSSNTEAFF. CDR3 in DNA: TGTGCCAGCAGGACCTCAAGCAACACTGAAGCTTTCTTT.

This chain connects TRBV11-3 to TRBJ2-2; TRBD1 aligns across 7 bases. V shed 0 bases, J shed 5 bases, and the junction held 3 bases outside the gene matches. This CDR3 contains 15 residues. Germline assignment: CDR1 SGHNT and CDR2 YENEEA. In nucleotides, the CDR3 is TGTGCCAGCAGCTTAGACAGGGGACAGACCGGGGAGCTGTTTTTT. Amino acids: CASSLDRGQTGELFF.

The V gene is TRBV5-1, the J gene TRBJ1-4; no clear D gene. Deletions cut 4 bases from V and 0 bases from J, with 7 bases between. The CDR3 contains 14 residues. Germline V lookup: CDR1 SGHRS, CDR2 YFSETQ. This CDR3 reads CASSRLSTNEKLFF. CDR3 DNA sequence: TGCGCCAGCAGCCGGTTATCAACTAATGAAAAACTGTTTTTT.

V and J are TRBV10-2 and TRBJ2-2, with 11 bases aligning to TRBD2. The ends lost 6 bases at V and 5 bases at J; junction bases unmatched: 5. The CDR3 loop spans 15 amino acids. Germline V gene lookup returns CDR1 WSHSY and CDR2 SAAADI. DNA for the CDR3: TGCGCCAGCAGAACTAGCGGGGGAGGGACCGGGGAGCTGTTTTTT. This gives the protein CASRTSGGGTGELFF.

Here the CDR3 DNA reads TGTGCCAACGCCCCTGGGAAATACAATCAGCCCCAGCATTTT. As protein: CANAPGKYNQPQHF. This chain joins TRBV6-5 and TRBJ1-5; D not resolved. The germline gives CDR1 MNHEY, CDR2 SVGAGI. The length of the CDR3 is 14 residues. V gave up 10 bases and J gave up 3 bases, with 16 bases separating them.